Below are 20 T cell receptor beta chains sequenced from a single sample in a study of control samples from healthy donors and cancer patients. Clones were sequenced by immunoSEQ multiplex PCR, and TCRdb holds only the in-frame ones, with some missing. The sample records fewer than 95,000 clones, about 85% being singletons. The source material was blood. The receptors shown here come from a woman aged 50 to 65 in good health.

The rearrangement uses TRBV19 and TRBJ1-2; D is uncertain. Germline lookup yields CDR1 LNHDA and CDR2 SQIVND (reference sequence). V was clipped by 4 bases and J by 1 base, with 10 bases between them. The CDR3 extends over 14 amino acids. This CDR3 reads CASSRGTSNYGYTF. The DNA of the CDR3 is TGTGCCAGTAGTAGGGGAACAAGTAACTATGGCTACACCTTC.

In its sample, this clone was seen once. The chain links TRBV19 to TRBJ2-2; D may be TRBD1 or TRBD2 (5 bases each). The CDR3 has 12 residues. V lost 8 bases to trimming and J lost 5 bases, with 9 bases between them. Germline V lookup: CDR1 LNHDA, CDR2 SQIVND (reference sequence). The chain's CDR3 is CASGTWTGELFF. CDR3 bases: TGTGCCAGTGGGACGTGGACCGGGGAGCTGTTTTTT.

The chain employs TRBV2 and TRBJ1-4, with 11 bases identical to TRBD1. There are 14 residues in the CDR3. Germline CDR1 and CDR2: SNHLY and FYNNEI. Losses at the gene ends were 7 bases for V and 6 bases for J; bases not matched to a gene: 4. The CDR3 loop is CASNPGQGDEKLFF. CDR3 sequence (DNA): TGTGCCAGCAACCCGGGACAGGGGGATGAAAAACTGTTTTTT.

This chain links TRBV29-1 with TRBJ1-5, with 9 nucleotides matching TRBD1. Trimming at V came to 4 bases and at J to 1 base, leaving 2 bases not matched to a gene. CDR1 and CDR2 from the germline V gene are SQVTM and ANQGSEA. The CDR3 length is 14 residues. Here the CDR3 DNA reads TGCAGCGTTGGGGGACAGGGAAGCAATCAGCCCCAGCATTTT. It is translated as CSVGGQGSNQPQHF. Full variable domain (remainder filled in from reference TRBV29-1 and TRBJ1-5): SAVISQKPSRDICQRGTSLTIQCQVDSQVTMMFWYRQQPGQSLTLIATANQGSEATYESGFVIDKFPISRPNLTFSTLTVSNMSPEDSSIYLCSVGGQGSNQPQHFGDGTRLSIL.

The J gene is TRBJ2-1, the V gene TRBV20-1, with 10 bases that match TRBD2. Germline V CDR1 and CDR2: DFQATT, SNEGSKA (reference sequence). The CDR3 length is 16 residues. V dropped 3 bases and J dropped 2; count of bases not matched to a gene: 7. CDR3 coding DNA: TGCAGTGCTAGTGGACAAGCGGGGGGGCCCTACAATGAGCAGTTCTTC. Its translation is CSASGQAGGPYNEQFF.

The rearrangement uses TRBV3-1 (or the pseudogene TRBV3-2) and TRBJ1-2, with 7 bases that match TRBD1. CDR1 LGHDT and CDR2 YNNKEL come from the germline V gene (reference sequence). The CDR3 spans 14 residues. V was pared by 7 bases and J by 4 bases, with 9 bases of the junction left unmatched. The CDR3 loop reads CASTTQGFGYGYTF. CDR3 DNA: TGTGCCAGCACCACACAGGGGTTTGGCTATGGCTACACCTTC.

The chain has TRBV2 and TRBJ2-6, with a tentative D call TRBD1 (6 bases). The CDR3 runs to 17 residues. Germline CDR1 reads SNHLY; CDR2 reads FYNNEI. V was trimmed by 1 base and J by 0 bases, leaving 10 bases between them. CDR3 coding DNA: TGTGCCAGCAGTGAAGGAACAGGGAGCTCTGGGGCCAACGTCCTGACTTTC. Its protein product is CASSEGTGSSGANVLTF.

This chain joins TRBV19 and TRBJ2-1, with 9 bases lining up with TRBD2. Germline V gene lookup returns CDR1 LNHDA and CDR2 SQIVND (reference sequence). CDR3 length: 17 residues. V was clipped by 1 base and J by 2 bases; unmatched bases: 6. This CDR3 is CASSIAATSGAYNEQFF. In DNA form, the CDR3 reads TGTGCCAGTAGTATAGCTGCGACTAGCGGAGCCTACAATGAGCAGTTCTTC. Looking up the rest from reference TRBV19 and TRBJ2-1 gives the full variable domain: DGGITQSPKYLFRKEGQNVTLSCEQNLNHDAMYWYRQDPGQGLRLIYYSQIVNDFQKGDIAEGYSVSREKKESFPLTVTSAQKNPTAFYLCASSIAATSGAYNEQFFGPGTRLTVL.

The chain couples TRBV28 to TRBJ1-2; the D is unclear. Germline values: CDR1 MDHEN, CDR2 SYDVKM. The CDR3 has 14 amino acids. V was clipped by 3 bases and J by 2 bases, with 10 bases between them. In nucleotides, the CDR3 is TGTGCCAGCAGTTTTGGGCCGGGGAACTATGGCTACACCTTC. This codes for CASSFGPGNYGYTF.

The rearrangement joins TRBV12-3 or TRBV12-4 to TRBJ2-5; D uncertain. With 6 bases removed from V and 3 bases from J, the gap between germline ends came to 8 bases. The CDR3 sequence is 12 residues long. CDR3 bases: TGTGCCAGCAGAAAAATAGAAGAGACCCAGTACTTC. Protein sequence: CASRKIEETQYF.

The V and J genes are TRBV5-1 and TRBJ1-3, with D unresolved. The V gene lost 0 bases and the J gene lost 2 bases, with 6 bases spanning the gap. The CDR3 has 14 amino acids. Germline V lookup: CDR1 SGHRS, CDR2 YFSETQ. As DNA, the CDR3 is TGCGCCAGCAGCTTGGGCTTTACTGGAAACACCATATATTTT. It yields the protein CASSLGFTGNTIYF.

The J gene is TRBJ2-3, the V gene TRBV6-4; D might be TRBD2 (6 bases). The CDR3 loop spans 16 amino acids. Germline V CDR1 and CDR2: MRHNA, SNTAGT. The ends were cut back, 4 bases at V and 1 base at J, with 15 bases in the middle. The DNA of the CDR3 is TGTGCCAGCAGTGTGGGACTTACCCCGGGCACAGATACGCAGTATTTT. It codes for CASSVGLTPGTDTQYF.

This clone appeared a few times. This sequence joins TRBV10-1 and TRBJ1-2; D possibly corresponds to TRBD1 (6 bases). The CDR3 totals 15 residues. Germline assignment: CDR1 WNHNN and CDR2 SYGVQD (reference sequence). V was clipped by 3 bases and J by 4 bases, with 15 bases between them. CDR3 in DNA: TGCGCCAGCAGTGAAACGGGGGCCCTTCTCTATGGCTACACCTTC. Translating gives CASSETGALLYGYTF.

The gene calls are TRBV3-1 (or the pseudogene TRBV3-2) and TRBJ1-2, with D tentatively TRBD1 (6 bases). The CDR3 is made up of 14 amino acids. Germline CDR1 is LGHDT and CDR2 is YNNKEL (reference sequence). Trimming cost V 3 bases and J 4 bases, with 12 bases left between them. The CDR3 DNA reads as TGTGCCAGCAGCCAGAGGGGGTCTGTCTATGGCTACACCTTC. Translating gives CASSQRGSVYGYTF.

The chain recombines TRBV5-8 with TRBJ2-3, with D perhaps matching TRBD1 (5 bases). The germline V gene encodes CDR1 SGHTS and CDR2 YDEGEE. Trimming pared 7 bases from V and 2 bases from J, leaving 14 bases between. The CDR3 extends over 14 amino acids. The CDR3 nucleotides are TGTGCCAGCCGCCTAGGGGTCGACACAGATACGCAGTATTTT. It is translated as CASRLGVDTDTQYF.

This clone was observed a single time. The chain carries TRBV11-3 and TRBJ2-1, with 11 bases lining up with TRBD2. In germline, CDR1 is SGHNT, CDR2 YENEEA. The CDR3 sequence is 15 residues long. V was pared by 3 bases and J by 5 bases, with 3 bases of the junction left unmatched. CDR3 DNA sequence: TGTGCCAGCAGCTTCCCGACTAGCGGGGACAATGAGCAGTTCTTC. Translation gives CASSFPTSGDNEQFF.

The rearrangement joins TRBV11-2 to TRBJ2-1; 9 nucleotides align to TRBD1. CDR1 and CDR2 (germline): SGHAT, FQNNGV. V dropped 1 base and J dropped 9; count of bases not matched to a gene: 13. The length of the CDR3 is 17 residues. CDR3 sequence (DNA): TGTGCCAGCAGCTTAGGATATTTAGGGACAGGGTCGTCTGAGCAGTTCTTC. This codes for CASSLGYLGTGSSEQFF.

This sequence joins TRBV11-1 and TRBJ2-5; tentatively, D is TRBD2 (5 bases). In germline, CDR1 is SGHAT, CDR2 FQDESV (reference sequence). The CDR3 consists of 12 residues. V lost 8 bases, J lost 4 bases, and 11 bases lay in between. CDR3 in amino acids: CASQARGETQYF. The CDR3 nucleotides are TGTGCCAGCCAGGCCCGGGGAGAGACCCAGTACTTC.

The chain couples TRBV12-3 or TRBV12-4 to TRBJ2-1, with D hard to call. Trimming removed 6 bases at V and 7 bases at J, with 10 bases between. The length of the CDR3 is 12 residues. This CDR3 is CASRPQANEQFF. The CDR3 coding sequence is TGTGCCAGCAGGCCCCAGGCGAATGAGCAGTTCTTC.

The chain is built from TRBV9 and TRBJ2-3; no reliable D call. The CDR3 runs to 14 residues. Trimming took off 0 bases at V and 7 bases at J, with 12 bases between the two ends. Germline CDR1 SGDLS, CDR2 YYNGEE. In DNA, the CDR3 is TGTGCCAGCAGCGTAGGGGATGGGATTAATACGCAGTATTTT. Protein sequence: CASSVGDGINTQYF.